This T cell receptor (beta chain) appears in the sequencing data of a study of cytomegalovirus exposure and HLA in healthy donors. General study results and limits: It was reported that the classifier diagnosed cytomegalovirus status with high specificity and sensitivity in both the original and validation cohorts.

The donors were part of the roughly 120-subject validation cohort, which stood apart from the 666-subject first cohort. Germline CDR1 and CDR2: GTSNPN and SVGIG (reference sequence). V shed 1 base, J shed 0 bases, and the junction held 3 bases outside the gene matches. The CDR3 is made up of 14 amino acids. A note on this clone: Antigen unknown.

Here immunoSEQ multiplex PCR was the method, and the copy in TCRdb shows in-frame clones only, minus some. Here the sample spans 110,000 or so clones, roughly 86% being singletons. The receptor comes from a man between 18 and 29 years old in good health and CMV-seronegative. The sequencing sample was made of PBMCs. The rearrangement joins TRBV30 to TRBJ2-7; 7 bases are shared with TRBD1. This CDR3 is CAWSEGAPSYEQYF. The CDR3 nucleotides read TGTGCCTGGAGTGAGGGGGCCCCCTCCTACGAGCAGTACTTC.